This TCR beta chain appears in the sequencing data of a study of shared clonotypes between healthy human individuals. General study findings and limits: Although depth was large, rarefaction showed that sequencing of the sorted subsets was incomplete.

The data were produced by immunoSEQ multiplex PCR, yet TCRdb's version contains in-frame clones alone and is incomplete. This sample yields 800,000 to 1,200,000 clones, of which approximately 78% are seen a single time; more than 0.45% belongs to the top ten. Only Caucasian adults living in Nashville, Tennessee served as donors. This clone was observed a handful of times. No antigen is known for it. Other DNA sequences in the same sample also yield this CDR3. The CDR3 is 15 residues long. From germline, CDR1 is SGHTA and CDR2 FQGTGA. J lost 0 bases, V lost 5 bases, and 3 bases had no gene match. The specimen sequenced was memory CD4+ T cells from PBMCs. The subset was: CD45RA-negative fraction. This receptor was taken from a man in his late teens or twenties in good health. Some clones in this sample may be carry-over from other donors' samples. The chain uses TRBV7-3 and TRBJ2-2; TRBD1 matches at 7 bases. In DNA form, the CDR3 reads TGTGCCAGCAGCCCCGGACAGGCGAACACCGGGGAGCTGTTTTTT. Encoded protein: CASSPGQANTGELFF.